This passage covers 10 T cell receptor beta chains from one sample sequenced in a study of beta chain features in type 1 diabetes. The authors reverse transcribed all of the isolated RNA, so sequencing captured expressed TCRB transcripts. Sequencing was performed with immunoSEQ multiplex PCR; in TCRdb, only in-frame clones are kept and a portion is missing. Among about 410,000 clones listed, about 14% were seen once. The sequenced sample consisted of naive CD4+ T cells from blood. These receptors were taken from a man aged 25-45 years in good health.

This chain connects TRBV4-1 to TRBJ1-2, with unresolved D. Looked up from germline, CDR1 is MGHRA and CDR2 is YSYEKL. There are 13 residues in the CDR3. V was trimmed by 0 bases and J by 5 bases, leaving 7 bases between them. DNA for the CDR3: TGCGCCAGCAGCCAAGATCGTCAGTATGGCTACACCTTC. Its protein product is CASSQDRQYGYTF.

The chain employs TRBV4-1 and TRBJ1-1, with 7 bases lining up with TRBD1. Germline V lookup: CDR1 MGHRA, CDR2 YSYEKL. The V segment lost 1 base and the J segment 1 base; nucleotides outside the gene matches: 6. This CDR3 comprises 16 residues. CDR3 in amino acids: CASSQGTGTANTEAFF. In nucleotides, the CDR3 is TGCGCCAGCAGCCAAGGGACCGGGACAGCGAACACTGAAGCTTTCTTT.

This clone was found a few times. This rearrangement joins TRBV7-2 to TRBJ2-3; tentatively, D is TRBD1 (7 bases). This CDR3 contains 14 residues. Per germline, CDR1 SGHTA and CDR2 FQGNSA. V lost 8 bases, J lost 2 bases, and 14 bases lay in between. This chain's CDR3 is CASAPGGITDTQYF. CDR3 nucleotides: TGTGCCAGCGCCCCAGGGGGGATCACAGATACGCAGTATTTT. Supplemented by reference TRBV7-2 and TRBJ2-3, the full variable domain reads GAGVSQSPSNKVTEKGKDVELRCDPISGHTALYWYRQSLGQGLEFLIYFQGNSAPDKSGLPSDRFSAERTGGSVSTLTIQRTQQEDSAVYLCASAPGGITDTQYFGPGTRLTVL.

This chain connects TRBV21-1 to TRBJ2-7; whether TRBD2, the table's D call, matches the DNA was not checked. TRBV21-1 has pseudogene status. CDR3 size: 14 residues. Written as DNA, the CDR3 is TGTGCCAGCAGCTCCAAGACTGGATCCTACGAGCAGTACGTC. Residues: CASSSKTGSYEQYV.

This clone was seen a handful of times. The V gene is TRBV7-6, the J gene TRBJ1-5; no clear D. The CDR3 extends over 15 amino acids. The V end lost 5 bases, the J end lost 2 bases, and 13 bases lay between the germline ends. Germline V gives CDR1 SGHVS, CDR2 FNYEAQ. The CDR3 here is CASSPLAGGNQPQHF. CDR3 bases: TGTGCCAGCAGCCCCCTGGCTGGGGGCAATCAGCCCCAGCATTTT.

J is TRBJ2-1 and V is TRBV6-5; tentative D call: TRBD2 (6 bases). Germline V CDR1 and CDR2: MNHEY, SVGAGI. The CDR3 consists of 15 residues. The V end was cut by 3 bases, the J end by 6 bases, with 15 bases between. CDR3 loop: CASSYHRQGGNEQFF. The CDR3 region has the DNA TGTGCCAGCAGTTATCACCGGCAGGGAGGCAATGAGCAGTTCTTC.

This clone has a handful of counts. The V and J genes are TRBV11-2 and TRBJ2-5; TRBD2 matches at 7 bases. V lost 1 base, J lost 4 bases, and 6 bases stayed unmatched. There are 15 residues in the CDR3. The V gene's germline CDR1 is SGHAT and CDR2 FQNNGV. For the CDR3, the DNA is TGTGCCAGCAGCTTAGCGGGGGGACCTTTAGAGACCCAGTACTTC. This codes for CASSLAGGPLETQYF. The full variable domain, its missing parts supplied by reference TRBV11-2 and TRBJ2-5, is EAGVAQSPRYKIIEKRQSVAFWCNPISGHATLYWYQQILGQGPKLLIQFQNNGVVDDSQLPKDRFSAERLKGVDSTLKIQPAKLEDSAVYLCASSLAGGPLETQYFGPGTRLLVL.

This clone was counted only a few times. The V call is TRBV9, the J call TRBJ1-2; D ambiguous. Trimming stripped 2 bases from V and 0 bases from J, with 8 bases between. CDR1 and CDR2 from the germline V gene are SGDLS and YYNGEE. This CDR3 comprises 14 residues. The CDR3 DNA is TGTGCCAGCAGCGTGGGGAGAGCTAACTATGGCTACACCTTC. This encodes CASSVGRANYGYTF.

This clone was recorded a few times. The gene calls are TRBV19 and TRBJ2-2, with D possibly matching TRBD1 (6 bases). The CDR3 consists of 15 residues. Germline loops: CDR1 LNHDA, CDR2 SQIVND (reference sequence). Trimming cost V 3 bases and J 3 bases, with 11 bases left between them. This chain's CDR3 is CASSIYPGDTGELFF. DNA of the CDR3: TGTGCCAGTAGTATTTACCCAGGGGACACCGGGGAGCTGTTTTTT.

This clone was observed a few times. V gene TRBV9 combines with J gene TRBJ2-7; D unclear. CDR1 and CDR2 (germline): SGDLS, YYNGEE. The CDR3 spans 11 residues. V was clipped by 3 bases and J by 5 bases, with 6 bases between them. The DNA of the CDR3 is TGTGCCAGCAGCGGATGTGACGAGCAGTACGTC. Translating gives CASSGCDEQYV.